This T cell receptor (beta chain) was recovered during a study of metastatic and nonmetastatic thyroid tumors (dated by TCRdb to about 2020). About the full investigation: Repertoires were compared across peripheral blood and tumor or nodule tissue samples from malignant and benign thyroid patients. What the work shows at the level of the full study, not this receptor alone: In both blood and tumor samples, TCR beta diversity was reported to be significantly higher in malignant tumors than in benign nodules.

Trimming takes 6 bases off V and 4 bases off J; junction bases not matched to a gene: 5. CDR1 and CDR2 were assigned from the germline V gene (reference sequence) as DFQATT and SNEGSKA. The CDR3 holds 13 amino acids from the cysteine to the phenylalanine. Only CDR3 DNA is held: 39 bases, read in frame from base 1. Before undergoing thyroid surgery, none of the patients had been given any kind of treatment. Using T-cell receptor beta sequencing, the study looked back at clinical samples from patients collected from about 2012 to 2018. At least ten counts were recorded for this clone. This clone's antigen is unknown. One base away there is no much larger clone; base qualities are not given. Library creation used PCR. The instrument was an Illumina HiSeq 4000. The TCR beta-chain CDR3 region of each patient was profiled by high-throughput sequencing. In the authors' own workflow: A classifier to discriminate distant-metastatic papillary thyroid cancer patients was built from CDR3 differences across clinicopathological groups. The Shannon index was used to assess repertoire diversity, and the Morisita-Horn index was used to assess tumor-blood repertoire similarity. TCRdb took the public reads, trimmed them with fastp at Q25, ran MiXCR for clone calling and kept in-frame beta chains. Clone size and V and J calls follow TCRdb, not the original study. For this sample there are tens of thousands of clones; about 12% appear just once. The ten largest clones represent approximately 9.1% of the sample.

Source material: blood. This sequence originates from a male donor with papillary thyroid cancer or a benign thyroid nodule (not recorded which). Some clones in this sample may be carry-over from other donors' samples. The V and J genes are TRBV20-1 and TRBJ2-3, with TRBD2 matching 9 junction bases. The CDR3 protein sequence reads: CSAGGRAADTQYF. The nucleotide sequence is given as TGCAGTGCAGGCGGGAGGGCGGCAGATACGCAGTATTTT.